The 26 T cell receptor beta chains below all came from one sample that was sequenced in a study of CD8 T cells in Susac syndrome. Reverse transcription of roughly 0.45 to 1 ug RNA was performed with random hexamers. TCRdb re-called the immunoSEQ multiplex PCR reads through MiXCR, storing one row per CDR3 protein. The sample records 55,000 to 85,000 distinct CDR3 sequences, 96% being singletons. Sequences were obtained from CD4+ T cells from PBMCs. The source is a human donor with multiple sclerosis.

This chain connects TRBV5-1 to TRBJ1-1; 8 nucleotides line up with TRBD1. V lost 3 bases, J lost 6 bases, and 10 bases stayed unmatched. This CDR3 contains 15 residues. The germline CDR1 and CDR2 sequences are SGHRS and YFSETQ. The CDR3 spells CASSSGQGARAEAFF. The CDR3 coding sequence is TGCGCCAGCAGCTCCGGCCAGGGGGCGCGCGCTGAAGCTTTCTTT.

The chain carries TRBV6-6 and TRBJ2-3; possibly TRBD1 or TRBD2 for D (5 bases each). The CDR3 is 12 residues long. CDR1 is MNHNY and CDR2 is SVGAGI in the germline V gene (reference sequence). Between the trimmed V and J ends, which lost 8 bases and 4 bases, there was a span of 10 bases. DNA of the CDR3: TGTGCCAGCGGGACCCCGCCAGATACGCAGTATTTT. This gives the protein CASGTPPDTQYF.

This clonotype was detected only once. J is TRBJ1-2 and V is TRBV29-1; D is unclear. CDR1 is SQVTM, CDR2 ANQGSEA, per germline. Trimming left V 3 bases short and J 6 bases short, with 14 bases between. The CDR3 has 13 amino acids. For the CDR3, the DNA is TGCAGCGTTGATAACGGACTCGGGCATGGCTACACCTTC. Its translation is CSVDNGLGHGYTF.

The CDR3 DNA follows: TGTGCCTGGAGTGGCGACAGGATGAACACTGAAGCTTTCTTT. It codes for CAWSGDRMNTEAFF. The gene calls are TRBV30 and TRBJ1-1; D possibly corresponds to TRBD1 (6 bases). The CDR3 runs to 14 residues. Germline-derived CDR1 and CDR2 are GTSNPN and SVGIG (reference sequence). V lost 1 base to trimming and J lost 0 bases, with 9 bases between them.

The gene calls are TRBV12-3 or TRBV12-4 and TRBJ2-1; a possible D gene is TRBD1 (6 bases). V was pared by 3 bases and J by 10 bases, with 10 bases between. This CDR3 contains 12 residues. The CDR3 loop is CASSLQGPEQFF. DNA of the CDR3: TGTGCCAGCAGTTTGCAGGGGCCGGAGCAGTTCTTC.

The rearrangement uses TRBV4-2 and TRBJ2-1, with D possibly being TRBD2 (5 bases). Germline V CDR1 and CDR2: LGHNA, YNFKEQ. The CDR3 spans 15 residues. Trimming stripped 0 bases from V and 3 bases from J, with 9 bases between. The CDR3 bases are TGTGCCAGCAGCCAAGAGGACGGGAACTACAATGAGCAGTTCTTC. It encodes CASSQEDGNYNEQFF.

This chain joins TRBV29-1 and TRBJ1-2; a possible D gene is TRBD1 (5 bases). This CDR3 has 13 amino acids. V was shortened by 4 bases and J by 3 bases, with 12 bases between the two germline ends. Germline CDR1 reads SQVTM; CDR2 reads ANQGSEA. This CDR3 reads CSVVDSLDYGYTF. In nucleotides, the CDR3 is TGCAGCGTTGTAGACAGTCTGGACTATGGCTACACCTTC.

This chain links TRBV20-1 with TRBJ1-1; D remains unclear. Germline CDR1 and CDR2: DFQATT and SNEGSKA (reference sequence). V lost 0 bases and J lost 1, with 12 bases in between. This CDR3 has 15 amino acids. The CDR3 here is CSARDRAGRNTEAFF. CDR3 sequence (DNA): TGCAGTGCTAGAGATCGTGCCGGGCGGAACACTGAAGCTTTCTTT.

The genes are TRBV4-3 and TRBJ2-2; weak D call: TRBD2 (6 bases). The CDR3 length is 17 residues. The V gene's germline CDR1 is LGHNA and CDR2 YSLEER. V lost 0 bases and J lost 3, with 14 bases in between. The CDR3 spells CASSQDPPGGDTGELFF. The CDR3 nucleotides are TGCGCCAGCAGCCAAGATCCTCCAGGAGGGGACACCGGGGAGCTGTTTTTT.

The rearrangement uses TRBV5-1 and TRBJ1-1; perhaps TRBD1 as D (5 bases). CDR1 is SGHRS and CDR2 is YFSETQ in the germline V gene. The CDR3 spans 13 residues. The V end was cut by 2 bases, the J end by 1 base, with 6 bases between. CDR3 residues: CASSFRENTEAFF. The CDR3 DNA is TGCGCCAGCAGCTTCAGGGAGAACACTGAAGCTTTCTTT.

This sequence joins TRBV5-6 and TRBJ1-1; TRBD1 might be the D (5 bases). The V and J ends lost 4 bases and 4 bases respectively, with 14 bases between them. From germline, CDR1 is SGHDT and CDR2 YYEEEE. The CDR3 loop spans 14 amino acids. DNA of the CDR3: TGTGCCAGCAGCCCCAGGAGGGGTAGCACTGAAGCTTTCTTT. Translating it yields CASSPRRGSTEAFF. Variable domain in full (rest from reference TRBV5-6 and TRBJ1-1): DAGVTQSPTHLIKTRGQQVTLRCSPKSGHDTVSWYQQALGQGPQFIFQYYEEEERQRGNFPDRFSGHQFPNYSSELNVNALLLGDSALYLCASSPRRGSTEAFFGQGTRLTVV.

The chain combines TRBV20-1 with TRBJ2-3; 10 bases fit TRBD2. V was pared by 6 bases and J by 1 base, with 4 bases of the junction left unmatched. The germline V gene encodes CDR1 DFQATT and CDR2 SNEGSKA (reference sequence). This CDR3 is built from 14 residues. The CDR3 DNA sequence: TGCAGTGCGACTAGCGGGCTTGGCACAGATACGCAGTATTTT. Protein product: CSATSGLGTDTQYF.

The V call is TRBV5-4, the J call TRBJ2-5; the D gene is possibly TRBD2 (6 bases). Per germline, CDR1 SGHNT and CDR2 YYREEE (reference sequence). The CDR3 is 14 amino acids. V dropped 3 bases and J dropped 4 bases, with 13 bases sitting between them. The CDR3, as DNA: TGTGCCAGCAGCTCAAACCAGGAGGGAGAGACCCAGTACTTC. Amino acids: CASSSNQEGETQYF.

The CDR3 here is CASSNQGETQYF. The CDR3 nucleotides read TGTGCCAGCTCAAATCAAGGAGAGACCCAGTACTTC. The gene calls are TRBV18 and TRBJ2-5, with D unclear. Germline V gene sequence: CDR1 KGHSH, CDR2 LQKENI. This CDR3 has 12 amino acids. Trimming removed 5 bases from V and 4 bases from J, with 8 bases in between. The full variable domain, its missing parts supplied by reference TRBV18 and TRBJ2-5, is NAGVMQNPRHLVRRRGQEARLRCSPMKGHSHVYWYRQLPEEGLKFMVYLQKENIIDESGMPKERFSAEFPKEGPSILRIQQVVRGDSAAYFCASSNQGETQYFGPGTRLLVL.

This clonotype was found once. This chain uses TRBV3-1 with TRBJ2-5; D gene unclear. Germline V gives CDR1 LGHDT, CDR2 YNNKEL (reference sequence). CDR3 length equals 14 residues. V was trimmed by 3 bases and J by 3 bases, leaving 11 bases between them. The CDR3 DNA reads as TGTGCCAGCAGCCAGTGGCAGAAAGAAGAGACCCAGTACTTC. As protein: CASSQWQKEETQYF.

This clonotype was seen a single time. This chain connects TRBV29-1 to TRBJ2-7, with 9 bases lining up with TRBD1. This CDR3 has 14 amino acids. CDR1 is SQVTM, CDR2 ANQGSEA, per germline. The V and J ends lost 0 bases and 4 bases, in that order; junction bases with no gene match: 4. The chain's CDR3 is CSVEEGGQGYEQYF. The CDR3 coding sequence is TGCAGCGTTGAAGAGGGAGGACAGGGGTACGAGCAGTACTTC.

The CDR3 loop is CAWSDLTNSPLHF. In nucleotides, the CDR3 is TGTGCCTGGAGTGACCTAACAAATTCACCCCTCCACTTT. The chain carries TRBV30 and TRBJ1-6; D unclear. The V gene's germline CDR1 is GTSNPN and CDR2 SVGIG (reference sequence). V was pared by 1 base and J by 7 bases, with 8 bases between. The CDR3 is 13 residues long.

Here the CDR3 DNA reads TGTGCCACCAGCAGAGGGGTTTCGGGGATTGAGGTTGGAGAGACCCAGTACTTC. Amino acids: CATSRGVSGIEVGETQYF. The rearrangement links TRBV15 to TRBJ2-5, with D perhaps TRBD2 (5 bases). With 1 base removed from V and 4 bases from J, the gap between germline ends came to 22 bases. The length of the CDR3 is 18 residues. Germline CDR1 is LNHNV and CDR2 is YYDKDF (reference sequence).

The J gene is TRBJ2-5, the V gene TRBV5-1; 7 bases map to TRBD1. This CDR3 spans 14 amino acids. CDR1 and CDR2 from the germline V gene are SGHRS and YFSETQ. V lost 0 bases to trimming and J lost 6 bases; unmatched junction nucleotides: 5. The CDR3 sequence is CASSLVAGGQTQYF. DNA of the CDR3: TGCGCCAGCAGCTTGGTGGCAGGGGGACAGACCCAGTACTTC.

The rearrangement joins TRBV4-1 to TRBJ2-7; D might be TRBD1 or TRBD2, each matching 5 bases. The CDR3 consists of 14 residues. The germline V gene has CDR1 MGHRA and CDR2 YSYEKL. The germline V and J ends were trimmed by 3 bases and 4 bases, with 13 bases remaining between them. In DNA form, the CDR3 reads TGCGCCAGCAGCCACGGGACGGAGACGTACGAGCAGTACTTC. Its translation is CASSHGTETYEQYF.

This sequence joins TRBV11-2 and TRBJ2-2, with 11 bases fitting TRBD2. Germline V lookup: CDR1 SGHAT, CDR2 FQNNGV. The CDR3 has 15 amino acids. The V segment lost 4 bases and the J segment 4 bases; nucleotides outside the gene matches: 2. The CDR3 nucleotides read TGTGCCAGCAGCTCGCTAGCGGGGGGCACCGGGGAGCTGTTTTTT. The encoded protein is CASSSLAGGTGELFF.

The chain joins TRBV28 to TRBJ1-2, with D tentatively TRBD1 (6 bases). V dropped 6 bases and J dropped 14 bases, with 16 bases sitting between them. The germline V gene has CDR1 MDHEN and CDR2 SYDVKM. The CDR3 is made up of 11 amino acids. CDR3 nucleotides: TGTGCCAGCAGGACGGACCGGGACACAACCTTC. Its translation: CASRTDRDTTF.

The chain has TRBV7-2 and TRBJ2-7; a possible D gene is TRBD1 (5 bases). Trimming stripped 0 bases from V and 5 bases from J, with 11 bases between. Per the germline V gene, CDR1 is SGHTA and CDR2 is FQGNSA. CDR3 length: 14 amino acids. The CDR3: CASSLAAQGHEQYF. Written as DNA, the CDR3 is TGTGCCAGCAGCTTAGCGGCCCAGGGTCACGAGCAGTACTTC.

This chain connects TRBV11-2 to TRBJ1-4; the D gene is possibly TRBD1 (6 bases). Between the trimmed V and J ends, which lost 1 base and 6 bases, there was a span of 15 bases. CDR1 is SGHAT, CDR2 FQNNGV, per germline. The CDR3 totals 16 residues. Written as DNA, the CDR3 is TGTGCCAGCAGCTTAGGCTACAGGGCCCGGGATGAAAAACTGTTTTTT. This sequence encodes CASSLGYRARDEKLFF.

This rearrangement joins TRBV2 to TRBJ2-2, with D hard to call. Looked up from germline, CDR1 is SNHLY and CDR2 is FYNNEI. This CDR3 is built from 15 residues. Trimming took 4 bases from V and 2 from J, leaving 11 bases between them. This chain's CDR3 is CASSVEGPNTGELFF. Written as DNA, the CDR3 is TGTGCCAGCAGTGTAGAAGGACCTAACACCGGGGAGCTGTTTTTT.

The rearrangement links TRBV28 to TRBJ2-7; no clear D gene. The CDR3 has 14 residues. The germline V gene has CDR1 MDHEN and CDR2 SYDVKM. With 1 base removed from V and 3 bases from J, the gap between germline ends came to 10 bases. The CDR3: CASSLLDSRYEQYF. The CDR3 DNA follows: TGTGCCAGCAGTTTATTAGATTCCCGCTACGAGCAGTACTTC. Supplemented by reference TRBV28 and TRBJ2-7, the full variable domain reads DVKVTQSSRYLVKRTGEKVFLECVQDMDHENMFWYRQDPGLGLRLIYFSYDVKMKEKGDIPEGYSVSREKKERFSLILESASTNQTSMYLCASSLLDSRYEQYFGPGTRLTVT.